This T cell receptor beta chain was recovered during a study of CD8+CD57+ T cells in acquired aplastic anemia (dated 2018 in TCRdb). Looking at the study overall: DNA extracted from sorted CD4+ and CD8+ cells had a mean of about 3.3 ug, with a range of roughly 0.2 to 30 ug. An average of roughly 10 million reads for CD4+ cells and 12 million or so reads for CD8+ cells was obtained from healthy donor samples. Points the paper makes about the study in general: No significant difference in CD8+ Simpson's diversity was found between patients and healthy controls (P=0.060). Although roughly 29 CD8+ CDR3 sequences were shared by patients and controls, these sequences appeared highly expressed in patients and within the immunodominant clones of patients.

In this sample, this clonotype turned up a few times. The antigen it binds to is not known. Base quality data are lacking; no much larger clone is found one base away. V and J are truncated by 4 bases and 7 bases respectively, leaving an intervening sequence of 6 bases. Sequences KGHDR (CDR1) and SFDVKD (CDR2) are obtained from the germline V gene. The CDR3 numbers 11 residues from cysteine through phenylalanine. Just CDR3 DNA is preserved here, 33 bases in frame from base 1. Profiling of TCR beta VDJ combinations and CDR3 sequences used genomic DNA as the template. An Illumina HiSeq 2000 was the platform used for TCR repertoire sequencing. The published analysis was carried out like this. Repertoire assessment relied on Simpson's diversity index, CDR3 size and DJ length profiles, and TRBV/TRBJ rearrangement plots. The most abundant DNA sequence in the deep sequencing data was defined as the immunodominant clone. CDR3 amino acid sequences were screened for sharing across subjects and compared with published repertoires and the VDJdb database. The public sequencing data were trimmed at Q25 with fastp and processed into clonotypes with MiXCR by TCRdb, which kept only in-frame beta chains. Merged by CDR3 protein, the rows form single entries marked with the most common genes and DNA. Here the V and J calls rest on TCRdb's processing, not on the authors' analysis. This sample has some 190,000 distinct CDR3 sequences in its table, and 35% to 50% of those were observed once. The ten most abundant clones make up roughly 3% of the sample.

The study deep-sequenced TCR repertoires of sorted CD4+ and CD8+ blood T cells from severe aplastic anemia patients and healthy subjects. Ficoll-Paque density gradient centrifugation was used to isolate peripheral blood mononuclear cells. Before DNA extraction, CD4+ and CD8+ T cells were sorted by FACS or by magnetic beads. This receptor was taken from a human donor in good health. Sequencing used sorted CD4+, CD8+, or CD8+CD57+ T cells (not recorded which) from PBMCs. The receptor chain draws on TRBV24-1 and TRBJ1-2; no D gene call is confident. The DNA is TGTGCCACCAGTGACATTGGTGGCTACACCTTC. Its amino acids are CATSDIGGYTF.